The entry below gives a single T cell receptor (beta chain) sequence along with its context. Only one count was recorded for this clone. It lacks a known antigen. Nothing much larger sits one base from this clone, and base qualities are not available. The sample is drawn from a study of blood T cell repertoires in COVID-19 (dated by TCRdb to about 2020). With regard to the full study: The collaborator samples originated in the United States, Italy and Spain and spanned the acute and convalescent phases of COVID-19. Where available, HLA class I and class II types were obtained from metadata supplied by the sample provider rather than from assay-based typing. The repertoires were made available in a free public database intended to serve as a resource for research on the immune response to SARS-CoV-2. The sample metadata nearly always contained a de-identified subject ID, COVID-19 status, age in years and sex. Samples came from the ongoing ImmuneRACE study (first 160 participants) plus 1,254 subjects from 6 global collaborators. The prospective study material was composed of cDNA or gDNA derived from T cells, B-cell-depleted T cells, or PBMCs. The dataset comprised deeply sampled blood TCRbeta repertoires from subjects exposed to, actively infected with, or recovered from COVID-19. Overall study outcomes, separate from this receptor: The quantity of clinical and demographic metadata differed by source and by participant and was supplied without curation.

CDR1 and CDR2, per the germline V gene, are SGHTA and FQGNSA. Ends trimmed: V by 5 bases, J by 6 bases; bases unmatched to a gene: 5. The cysteine opens and the phenylalanine closes a CDR3 of 14 amino acids. Only the CDR3 part of the read is kept: 42 bases, read in frame from the first base. Each collaborating institution followed its own protocols to collect whole blood in K2EDTA tubes. For TCRbeta analysis, collaborator samples were shipped as frozen whole blood, as isolated PBMCs, or as DNA extracted from either sample type. TCRbeta CDR3 regions were amplified from genomic DNA by means of the immunoSEQ Assay, a bias-controlled multiplex PCR. As for the original processing: Nucleated cell counts per sample were estimated from amplification of reference gene primers within the assay. To quantify the absolute abundance of each unique TCRbeta CDR3 rearrangement, sequence reads were collapsed and filtered. For each sample, productive Simpson clonality was calculated as the square root of Simpson's diversity index across productive rearrangements. Not all clones reach the TCRdb copy of this immuneACCESS table, which keeps in-frame sequences only. Checked studies attribute under half of the gap to unresolved V genes and leave the rest unexplained. The DNA was the basis for D and trimming; V, J and clone size are from that table. This sample holds fewer than 300,000 clones; roughly 84% were observed only once. The top ten constitute 8.6% of the sample.

The chain joins TRBV7-2 to TRBJ2-7, with 12 bases in between that match TRBD1. Sequencing used peripheral blood. This clonotype was sampled from a human donor in a cohort sampled during active COVID-19. At the DNA level, the sequence is TGTGCCAGCAGCCCCGGGACAGGGGGCCTCGAGCAGTACTTC. It codes for CASSPGTGGLEQYF.